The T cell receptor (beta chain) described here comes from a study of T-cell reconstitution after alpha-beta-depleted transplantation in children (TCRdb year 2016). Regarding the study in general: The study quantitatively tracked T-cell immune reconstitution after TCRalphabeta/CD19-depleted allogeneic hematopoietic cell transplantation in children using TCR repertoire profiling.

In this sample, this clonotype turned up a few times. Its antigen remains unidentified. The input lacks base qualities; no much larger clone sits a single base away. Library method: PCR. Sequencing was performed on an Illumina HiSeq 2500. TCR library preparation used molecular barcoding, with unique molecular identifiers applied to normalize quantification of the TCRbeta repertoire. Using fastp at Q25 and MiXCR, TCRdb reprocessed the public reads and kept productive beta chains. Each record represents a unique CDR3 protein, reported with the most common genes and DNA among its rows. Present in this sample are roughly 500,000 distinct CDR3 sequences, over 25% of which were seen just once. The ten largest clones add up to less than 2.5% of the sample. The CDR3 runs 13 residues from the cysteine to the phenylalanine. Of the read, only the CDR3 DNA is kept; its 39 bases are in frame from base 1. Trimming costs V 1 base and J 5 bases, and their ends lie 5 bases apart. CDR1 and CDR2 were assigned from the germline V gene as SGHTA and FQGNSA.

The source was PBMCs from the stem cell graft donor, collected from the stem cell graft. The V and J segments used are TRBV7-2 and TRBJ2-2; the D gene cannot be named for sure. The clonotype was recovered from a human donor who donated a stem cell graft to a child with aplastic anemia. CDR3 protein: CASSLVLTGELFF. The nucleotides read TGTGCCAGCAGCTTAGTGTTAACCGGGGAGCTGTTTTTT.